In its sample, the clone carrying this TCR beta chain was seen a few times. Its target is not known. The V gene end was trimmed by 2 bases and the J gene end by 10 bases; junction bases not matched to a gene: 16. The CDR3 is 18 residues long. Per the germline V gene, CDR1 is MNHEY and CDR2 is SMNVEV (reference sequence). This record comes from a study of blood T cells in healthy people across ages. Study results and limitations: Estimated diversity that came from one million T cells was considered an underestimate.

PCR was performed a second time for roughly 7 to 11 cycles using a sample-barcoded 5' primer and a J-beta primer mix. TCRdb analysed the 5' RACE reads with MiXCR anew, one entry per CDR3 protein. This sample has 700,000 to 1,000,000 distinct CDR3 sequences, with approximately 44% found just once. The sequence was collected from a man aged 55 to 70 in good health. V usage is TRBV27 and J usage is TRBJ2-1; TRBD2 agrees at 11 bases. The sample comprised blood. CDR3 region: CASSLSPGLAGLLGEQFF. CDR3 coding DNA: TGTGCCAGCAGTTTAAGCCCCGGACTAGCGGGCCTCCTAGGGGAGCAGTTCTTC.